This TCR beta chain was sequenced in a study of control samples from healthy donors and cancer patients. The CDR3 is 16 amino acids. CDR1 is SGDLS and CDR2 is YYNGEE in the germline V gene. V lost 4 bases, J lost 2 bases, and 17 bases lay in between. Sequencing used immunoSEQ multiplex PCR; TCRdb keeps in-frame clones, though not all of them. This repertoire shows 150,000 or so clones, 93% found once; its top ten account for roughly 6.2%. The receptor comes from a man aged 18 to 30 in good health. V usage is TRBV9 and J usage is TRBJ2-3; a weak D match, TRBD2 (6 bases). What was sequenced was blood. CDR3 bases: TGTGCCAGCAGCATCGCGGGCGGGGCTTCCACAGATACGCAGTATTTT. Encoded protein: CASSIAGGASTDTQYF.